This entry concerns a single TCR beta chain. This record comes from a study of identifying expanded T cells in peripheral blood. Profiled with immunoSEQ multiplex PCR; TCRdb holds only in-frame clones, not every one. The sample has fewer than 130,000 clones; around 89% are singletons. The CDR3 contains 13 residues. The V end was cut by 1 base, the J end by 7 bases, with 5 bases between. The germline V gene encodes CDR1 SGHTA and CDR2 FQGNSA. The TCR comes from a person aged 18 to 70 in good health. Sequencing was performed on blood. This rearrangement joins TRBV7-2 to TRBJ1-6; D not certain. CDR3 in amino acids: CASSLVENSPLHF. CDR3 nucleotides: TGTGCCAGCAGCTTAGTAGAGAATTCACCCCTCCACTTT.